This T cell receptor beta chain was identified during a study of blood T cells in healthy people across ages. Using a J-beta primer mix together with a sample-barcoded 5' primer, a second PCR was run for roughly 6 to 11 cycles. MiXCR, run by TCRdb on the 5' RACE reads, gives a single entry per CDR3 protein. The repertoire holds about 1,600,000 distinct CDR3 sequences, with 40% to 50% as singletons. Each sample used at least 7 million PBMCs. Extraction yielded at least 6 micrograms of total RNA per sample. The germline V and J ends were trimmed by 5 bases and 10 bases, with 21 bases remaining between them. The CDR3 spans 15 residues. From germline, CDR1 is MNHEY and CDR2 SMNVEV (reference sequence).

Material: blood. The sequence was collected from a woman under 30 in good health. The chain recombines TRBV27 with TRBJ2-1, with D maybe TRBD2 (6 bases). CDR3 sequence reads: CASSGRGLVTQEQFF. DNA for the CDR3: TGTGCCAGCAGTGGCCGGGGACTCGTTACCCAAGAGCAGTTCTTC.